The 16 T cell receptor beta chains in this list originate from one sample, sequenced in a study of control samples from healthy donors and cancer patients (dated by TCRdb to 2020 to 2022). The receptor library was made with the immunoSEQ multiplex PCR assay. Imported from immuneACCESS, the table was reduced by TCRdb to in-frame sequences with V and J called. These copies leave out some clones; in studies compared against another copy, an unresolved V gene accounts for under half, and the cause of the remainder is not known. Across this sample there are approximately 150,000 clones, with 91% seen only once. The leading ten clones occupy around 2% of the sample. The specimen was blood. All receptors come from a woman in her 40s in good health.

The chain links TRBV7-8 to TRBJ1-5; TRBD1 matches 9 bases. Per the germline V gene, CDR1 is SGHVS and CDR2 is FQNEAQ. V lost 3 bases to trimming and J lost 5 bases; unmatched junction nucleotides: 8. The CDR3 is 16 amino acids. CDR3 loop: CASSFLGTGIDQPQHF. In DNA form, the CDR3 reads TGTGCCAGCAGCTTCTTGGGGACAGGGATTGATCAGCCCCAGCATTTT. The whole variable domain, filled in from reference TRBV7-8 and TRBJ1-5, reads GAGVSQSPRYKVAKRGQDVALRCDPISGHVSLFWYQQALGQGPEFLTYFQNEAQLDKSGLPSDRFFAERPEGSVSTLKIQRTQQEDSAVYLCASSFLGTGIDQPQHFGDGTRLSIL.

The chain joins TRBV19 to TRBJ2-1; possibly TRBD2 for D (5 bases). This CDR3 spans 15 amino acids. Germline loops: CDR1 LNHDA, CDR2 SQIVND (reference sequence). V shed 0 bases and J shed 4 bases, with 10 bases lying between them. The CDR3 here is CASSIDGGLYNEQFF. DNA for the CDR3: TGTGCCAGTAGTATAGACGGCGGGTTATACAATGAGCAGTTCTTC.

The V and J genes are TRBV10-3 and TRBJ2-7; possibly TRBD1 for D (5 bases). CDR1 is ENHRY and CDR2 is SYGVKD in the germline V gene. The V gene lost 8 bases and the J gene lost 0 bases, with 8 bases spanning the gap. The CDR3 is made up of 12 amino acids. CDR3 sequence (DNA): TGTGCCATCGGTCAGGGCTCCTACGAGCAGTACTTC. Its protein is CAIGQGSYEQYF.

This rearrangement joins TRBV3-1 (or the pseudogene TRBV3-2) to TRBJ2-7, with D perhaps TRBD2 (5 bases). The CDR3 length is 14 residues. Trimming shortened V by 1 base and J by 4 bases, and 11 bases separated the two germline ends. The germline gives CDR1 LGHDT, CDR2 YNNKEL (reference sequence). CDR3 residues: CASSQGNAGYEQYF. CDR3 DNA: TGTGCCAGCAGCCAAGGGAATGCGGGTTACGAGCAGTACTTC.

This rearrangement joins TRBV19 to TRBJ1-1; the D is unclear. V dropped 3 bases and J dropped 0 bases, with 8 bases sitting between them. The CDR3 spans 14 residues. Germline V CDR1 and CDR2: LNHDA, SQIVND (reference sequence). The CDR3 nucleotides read TGTGCCAGTAGTATGCTAAACATGAACACTGAAGCTTTCTTT. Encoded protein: CASSMLNMNTEAFF.

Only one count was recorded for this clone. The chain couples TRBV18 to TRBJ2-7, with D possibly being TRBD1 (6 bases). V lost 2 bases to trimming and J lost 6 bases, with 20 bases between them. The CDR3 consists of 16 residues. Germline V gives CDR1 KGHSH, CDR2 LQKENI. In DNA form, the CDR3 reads TGTGCCAGCTCACCAAAAGAACAGGGAATTTCGTCCGAGCAGTACTTC. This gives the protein CASSPKEQGISSEQYF.

The chain's CDR3 is CASSDRGASYEQYF. DNA of the CDR3: TGTGCCAGCAGCGACAGGGGGGCCTCCTACGAGCAGTACTTC. J is TRBJ2-7 and V is TRBV11-2, with TRBD1 identical over 9 bases. There are 14 residues in the CDR3. Germline V gene data show CDR1 as SGHAT and CDR2 as FQNNGV. Losses at the gene ends were 5 bases for V and 0 bases for J; bases not matched to a gene: 2.

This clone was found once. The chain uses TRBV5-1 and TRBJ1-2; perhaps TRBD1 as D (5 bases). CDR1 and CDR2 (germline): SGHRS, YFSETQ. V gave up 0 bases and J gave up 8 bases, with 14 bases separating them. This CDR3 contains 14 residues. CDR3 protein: CASSLESQGEGYTF. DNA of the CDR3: TGCGCCAGCAGCTTGGAGTCCCAGGGTGAAGGCTACACCTTC.

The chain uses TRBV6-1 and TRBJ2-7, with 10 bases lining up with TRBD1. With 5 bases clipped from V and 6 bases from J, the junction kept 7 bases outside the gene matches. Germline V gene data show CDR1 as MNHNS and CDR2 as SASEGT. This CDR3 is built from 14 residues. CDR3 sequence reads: CASSYGQGVGEQYF. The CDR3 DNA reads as TGTGCCAGCAGTTATGGACAGGGGGTTGGCGAGCAGTACTTC.

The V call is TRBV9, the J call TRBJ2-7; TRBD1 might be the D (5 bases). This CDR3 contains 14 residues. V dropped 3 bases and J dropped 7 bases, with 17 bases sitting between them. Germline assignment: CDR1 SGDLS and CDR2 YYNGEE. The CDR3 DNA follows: TGTGCCAGCAGCGCCCAAGTCCAGGGTGGGGAGCAGTACTTC. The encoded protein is CASSAQVQGGEQYF.

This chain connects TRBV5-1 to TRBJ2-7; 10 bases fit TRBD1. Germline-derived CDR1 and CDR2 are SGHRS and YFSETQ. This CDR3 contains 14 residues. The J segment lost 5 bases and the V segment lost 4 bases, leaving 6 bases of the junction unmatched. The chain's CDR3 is CASSLGTGEHEQYF. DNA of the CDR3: TGCGCCAGCAGCCTAGGGACAGGGGAGCACGAGCAGTACTTC.

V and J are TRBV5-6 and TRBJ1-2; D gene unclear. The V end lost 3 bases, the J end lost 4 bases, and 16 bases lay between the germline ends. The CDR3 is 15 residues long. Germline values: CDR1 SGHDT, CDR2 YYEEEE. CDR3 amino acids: CASSSSTAVLYGYTF. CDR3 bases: TGTGCCAGCAGCTCTTCGACGGCGGTCCTCTATGGCTACACCTTC. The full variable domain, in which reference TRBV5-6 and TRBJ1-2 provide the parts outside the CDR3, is DAGVTQSPTHLIKTRGQQVTLRCSPKSGHDTVSWYQQALGQGPQFIFQYYEEEERQRGNFPDRFSGHQFPNYSSELNVNALLLGDSALYLCASSSSTAVLYGYTFGSGTRLTVV.

The CDR3 reads CASSPGTSEKYNEQFF. CDR3 bases: TGTGCCAGCTCACCAGGGACTAGCGAGAAATACAATGAGCAGTTCTTC. The rearrangement joins TRBV18 to TRBJ2-1; 10 bases align to TRBD2. The CDR3 is 16 amino acids. Germline CDR1 KGHSH, CDR2 LQKENI. V shed 2 bases and J 4 bases; nucleotides not matched to a gene: 5.

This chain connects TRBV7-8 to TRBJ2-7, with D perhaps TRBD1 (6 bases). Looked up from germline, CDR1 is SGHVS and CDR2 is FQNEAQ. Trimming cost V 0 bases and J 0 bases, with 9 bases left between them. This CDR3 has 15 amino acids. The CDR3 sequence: CASSLAPDSSYEQYF. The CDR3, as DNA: TGTGCCAGCAGCTTAGCACCGGACAGCTCCTACGAGCAGTACTTC.

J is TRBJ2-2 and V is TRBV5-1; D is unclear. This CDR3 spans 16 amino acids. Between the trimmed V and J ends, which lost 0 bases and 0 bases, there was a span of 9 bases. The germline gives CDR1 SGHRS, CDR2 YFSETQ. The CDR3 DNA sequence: TGCGCCAGCAGCTTGGGGGATAACGCGAACACCGGGGAGCTGTTTTTT. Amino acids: CASSLGDNANTGELFF. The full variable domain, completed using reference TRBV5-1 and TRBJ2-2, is KAGVTQTPRYLIKTRGQQVTLSCSPISGHRSVSWYQQTPGQGLQFLFEYFSETQRNKGNFPGRFSGRQFSNSRSEMNVSTLELGDSALYLCASSLGDNANTGELFFGEGSRLTVL.

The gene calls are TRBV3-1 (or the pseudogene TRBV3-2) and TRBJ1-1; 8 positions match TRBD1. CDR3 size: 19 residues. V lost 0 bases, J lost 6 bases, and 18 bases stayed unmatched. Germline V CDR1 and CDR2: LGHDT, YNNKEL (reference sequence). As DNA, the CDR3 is TGTGCCAGCAGCCAAGAGCCCCCCCGTGGTCCCGCAGGGGGCTCTGAAGCTTTCTTT. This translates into CASSQEPPRGPAGGSEAFF.